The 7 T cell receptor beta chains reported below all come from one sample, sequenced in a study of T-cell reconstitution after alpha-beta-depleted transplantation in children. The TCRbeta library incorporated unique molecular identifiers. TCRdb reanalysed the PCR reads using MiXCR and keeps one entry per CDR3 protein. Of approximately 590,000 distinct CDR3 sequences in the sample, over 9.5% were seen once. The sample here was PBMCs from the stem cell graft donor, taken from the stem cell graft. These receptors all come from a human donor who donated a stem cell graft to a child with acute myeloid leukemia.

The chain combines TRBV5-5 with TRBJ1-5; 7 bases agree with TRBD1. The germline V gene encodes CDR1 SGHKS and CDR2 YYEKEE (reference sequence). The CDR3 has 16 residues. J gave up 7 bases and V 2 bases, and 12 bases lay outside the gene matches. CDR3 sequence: CASSLFQGGTDQPQHF. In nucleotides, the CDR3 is TGTGCCAGCAGCTTATTCCAGGGGGGCACGGACCAGCCCCAGCATTTT.

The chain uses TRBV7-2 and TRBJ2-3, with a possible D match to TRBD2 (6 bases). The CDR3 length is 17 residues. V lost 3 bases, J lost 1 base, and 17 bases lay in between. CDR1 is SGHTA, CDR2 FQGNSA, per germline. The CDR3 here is CASSFAGGTSGTDTQYF. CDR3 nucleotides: TGTGCCAGCAGCTTCGCTGGCGGGACGAGCGGCACAGATACGCAGTATTTT.

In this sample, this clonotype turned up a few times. CDR3 region: CASSYAGLYSATEAFF. CDR3 sequence (DNA): TGTGCCAGCAGTTATGCGGGACTGTATAGTGCCACTGAAGCTTTCTTT. The V gene is TRBV6-2 or TRBV6-3, the J gene TRBJ1-1, with D possibly matching TRBD1 (5 bases). The CDR3 length is 16 residues. CDR1 and CDR2 from the germline V gene are MNHEY and SVGEGT. The V end lost 3 bases, the J end lost 4 bases, and 18 bases lay between the germline ends.

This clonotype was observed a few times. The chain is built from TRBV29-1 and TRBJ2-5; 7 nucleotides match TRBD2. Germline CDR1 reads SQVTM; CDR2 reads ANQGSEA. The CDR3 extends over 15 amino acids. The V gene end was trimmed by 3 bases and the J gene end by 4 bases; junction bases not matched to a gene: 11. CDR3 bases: TGCAGCGTTGATCTCGGGGAGCGGGGACCAGAGACCCAGTACTTC. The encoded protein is CSVDLGERGPETQYF.

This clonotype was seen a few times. CDR3 DNA sequence: TGTGCCAGCAGCCTACAGTGGGACCAGCCCCAGCATTTT. Translated, it gives CASSLQWDQPQHF. The chain has TRBV7-3 and TRBJ1-5; perhaps TRBD1 as D (5 bases). V lost 5 bases and J 7 bases, leaving 12 bases between the germline ends. Germline CDR1 is SGHTA and CDR2 is FQGTGA. The CDR3 has 13 residues.

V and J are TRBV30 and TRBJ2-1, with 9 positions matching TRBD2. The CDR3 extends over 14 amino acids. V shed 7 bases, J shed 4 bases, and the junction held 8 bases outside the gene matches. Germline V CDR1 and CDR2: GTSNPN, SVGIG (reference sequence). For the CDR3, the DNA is TGTGCCTCCATTCTAGCGGGAATATACAATGAGCAGTTCTTC. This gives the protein CASILAGIYNEQFF.

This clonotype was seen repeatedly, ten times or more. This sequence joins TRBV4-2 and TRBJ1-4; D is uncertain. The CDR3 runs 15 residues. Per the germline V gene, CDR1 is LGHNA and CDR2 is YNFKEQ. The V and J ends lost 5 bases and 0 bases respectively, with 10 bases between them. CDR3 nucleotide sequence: TGTGCCAGCAGCACGACCCTTGCAACTAATGAAAAACTGTTTTTT. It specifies CASSTTLATNEKLFF.